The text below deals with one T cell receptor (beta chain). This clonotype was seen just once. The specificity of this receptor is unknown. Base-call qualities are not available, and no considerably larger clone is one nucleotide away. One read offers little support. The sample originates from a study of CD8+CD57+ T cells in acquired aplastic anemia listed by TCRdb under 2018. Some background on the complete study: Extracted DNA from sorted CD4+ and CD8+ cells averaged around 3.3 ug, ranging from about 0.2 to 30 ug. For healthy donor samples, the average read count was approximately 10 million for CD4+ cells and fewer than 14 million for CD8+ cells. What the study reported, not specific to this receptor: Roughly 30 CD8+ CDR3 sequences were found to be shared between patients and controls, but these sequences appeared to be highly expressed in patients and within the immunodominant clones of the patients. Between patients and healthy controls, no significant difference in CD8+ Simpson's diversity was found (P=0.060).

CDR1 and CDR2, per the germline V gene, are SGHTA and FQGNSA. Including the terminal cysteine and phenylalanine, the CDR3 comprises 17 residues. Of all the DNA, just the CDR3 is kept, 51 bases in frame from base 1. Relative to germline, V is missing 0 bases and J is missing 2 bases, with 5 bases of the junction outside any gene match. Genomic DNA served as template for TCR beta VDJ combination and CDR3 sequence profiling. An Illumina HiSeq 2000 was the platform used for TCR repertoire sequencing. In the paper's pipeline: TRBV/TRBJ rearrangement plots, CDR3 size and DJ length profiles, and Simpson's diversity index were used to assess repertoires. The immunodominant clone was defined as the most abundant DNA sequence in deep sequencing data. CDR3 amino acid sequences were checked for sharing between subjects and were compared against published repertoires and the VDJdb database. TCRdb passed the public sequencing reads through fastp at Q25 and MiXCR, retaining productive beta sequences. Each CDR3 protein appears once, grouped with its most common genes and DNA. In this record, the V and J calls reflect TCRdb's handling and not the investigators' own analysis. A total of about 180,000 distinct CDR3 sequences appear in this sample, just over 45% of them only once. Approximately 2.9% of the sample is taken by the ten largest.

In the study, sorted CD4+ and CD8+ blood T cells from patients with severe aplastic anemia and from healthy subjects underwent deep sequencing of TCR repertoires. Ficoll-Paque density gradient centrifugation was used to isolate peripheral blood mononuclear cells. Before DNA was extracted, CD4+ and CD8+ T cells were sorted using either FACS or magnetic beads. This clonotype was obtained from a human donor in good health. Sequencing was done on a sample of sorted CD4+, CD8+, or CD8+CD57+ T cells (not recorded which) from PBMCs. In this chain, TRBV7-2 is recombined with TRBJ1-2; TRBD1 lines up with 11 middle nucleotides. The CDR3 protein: CASSLARTGGANYGYTF. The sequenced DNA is TGTGCCAGCAGCTTAGCCCGGACAGGGGGCGCCAACTATGGCTACACCTTC.